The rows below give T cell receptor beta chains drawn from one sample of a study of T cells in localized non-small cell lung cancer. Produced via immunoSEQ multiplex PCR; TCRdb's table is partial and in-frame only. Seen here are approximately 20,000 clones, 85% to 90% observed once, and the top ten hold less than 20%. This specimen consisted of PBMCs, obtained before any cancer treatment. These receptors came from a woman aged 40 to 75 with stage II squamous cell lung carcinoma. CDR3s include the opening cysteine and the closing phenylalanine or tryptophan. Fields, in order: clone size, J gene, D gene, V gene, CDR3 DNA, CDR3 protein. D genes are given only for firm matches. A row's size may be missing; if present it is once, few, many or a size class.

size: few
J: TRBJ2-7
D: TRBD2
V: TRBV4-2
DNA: TGTGCCAGCAGCGGAGGGACTAGCCGGGAAGAGCAGTACTTC
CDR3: CASSGGTSREEQYF

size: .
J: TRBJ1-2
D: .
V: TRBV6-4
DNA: TGTGCCAGCAGTCCCGAGGCGGGATCCTATGGCTACACCTTC
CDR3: CASSPEAGSYGYTF

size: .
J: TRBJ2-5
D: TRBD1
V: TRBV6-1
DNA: TGTGCCAGCTCCGGACAGGGGGGAGAGACCCAGTACTTC
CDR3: CASSGQGGETQYF

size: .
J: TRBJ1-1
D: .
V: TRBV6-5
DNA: TGTGCCAGCAGTAGGGGCAGTGAAGCTTTCTTT
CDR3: CASSRGSEAFF

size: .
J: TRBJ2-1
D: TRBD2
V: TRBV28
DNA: TGTGCCAGCAGTCATAGCGGGGGCTCCTACAATGAGCAGTTCTTC
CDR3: CASSHSGGSYNEQFF

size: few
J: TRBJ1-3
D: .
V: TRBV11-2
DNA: TGTGCCAGCAGCCCCAGTCTGTGGGACACCATATATTTT
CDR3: CASSPSLWDTIYF

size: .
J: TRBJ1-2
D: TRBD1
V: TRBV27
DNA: TGTGCCAGCAGGCGAAAGGGACAGGGAGACTATGGCTACACCTTC
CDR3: CASRRKGQGDYGYTF

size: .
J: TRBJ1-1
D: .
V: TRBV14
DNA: TGTGCCAGCAGCCATCGCGCCTACCAGGGCGGGTTGAACACTGAAGCTTTCTTT
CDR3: CASSHRAYQGGLNTEAFF

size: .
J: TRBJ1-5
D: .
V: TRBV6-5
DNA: TGTGCCAGCAGTTACTCCGGGGGCGGTCAGCCCCAGCATTTT
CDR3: CASSYSGGGQPQHF

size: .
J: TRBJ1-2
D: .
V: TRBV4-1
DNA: TGCGCCAGCAGCCAACGACTGATGGATGGCTACACCTTC
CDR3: CASSQRLMDGYTF

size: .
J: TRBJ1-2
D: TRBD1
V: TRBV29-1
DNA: TGCAGCGTTGGAGATGGGACAGTTAACTATGGCTACACCTTC
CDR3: CSVGDGTVNYGYTF

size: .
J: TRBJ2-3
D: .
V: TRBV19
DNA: TGTGCCAGTAGGGCCGGGACGGACCATACAGATACGCAGTATTTT
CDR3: CASRAGTDHTDTQYF

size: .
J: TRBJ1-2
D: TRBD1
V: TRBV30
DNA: TGTGCCTGGAGTCGGACAGGGTACGGCTACACCTTC
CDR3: CAWSRTGYGYTF

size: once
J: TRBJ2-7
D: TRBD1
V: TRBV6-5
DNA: TGTGCCAGCAGTTATGACATCGGACAGGGCAGCGAGCAGTACTTC
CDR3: CASSYDIGQGSEQYF

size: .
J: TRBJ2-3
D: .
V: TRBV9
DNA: TGTGCCAGCAGCCCTCGGGGGCGGACTAGCACAGATACGCAGTATTTT
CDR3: CASSPRGRTSTDTQYF

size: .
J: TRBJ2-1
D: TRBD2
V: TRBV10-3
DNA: TGTGCCATCAGTCGGGAGGGGTCCCCCTACAATGAGCAGTTCTTC
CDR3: CAISREGSPYNEQFF

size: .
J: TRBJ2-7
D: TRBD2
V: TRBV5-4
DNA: TGTGCCAGCAGCTCTTCCCCGACTAGCGGGAGTAGGGAGCAGTACTTC
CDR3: CASSSSPTSGSREQYF

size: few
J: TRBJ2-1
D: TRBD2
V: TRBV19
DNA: TGTGCCAGTAGTATAACTAGCGGGGGCAACAATGAGCAGTTCTTC
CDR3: CASSITSGGNNEQFF

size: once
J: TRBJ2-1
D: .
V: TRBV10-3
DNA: TGTGCCATCAGTGACGGCGGGGACTCCTACAATGAGCAGTTCTTC
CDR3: CAISDGGDSYNEQFF

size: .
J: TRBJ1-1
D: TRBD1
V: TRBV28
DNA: TGTGCCAGCAGGGGGGTGGGACAGGGCGCTTTCTTT
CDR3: CASRGVGQGAFF

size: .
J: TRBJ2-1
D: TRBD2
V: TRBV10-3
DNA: TGTGCCATCAGGGGACTAGCGGGAAGGGGAGAGCAGTTCTTC
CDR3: CAIRGLAGRGEQFF

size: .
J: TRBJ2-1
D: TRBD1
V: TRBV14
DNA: TGTGCCAGCAGCCCCCAGACAGGGGGCTACAATGAGCAGTTCTTC
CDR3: CASSPQTGGYNEQFF

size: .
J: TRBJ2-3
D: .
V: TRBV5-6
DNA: TGTGCCAGCAGCTTTTCGGGGACACCAGATACGCAGTATTTT
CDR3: CASSFSGTPDTQYF

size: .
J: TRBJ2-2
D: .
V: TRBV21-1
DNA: TGTGCCAGCAGCAAAGAGAGCGACAGGGCGAACACCGGGGAGCTGTTTTTT
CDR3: CASSKESDRANTGELFF

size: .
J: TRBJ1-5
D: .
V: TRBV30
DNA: TGTGCCTGGCCCGCGGTGGGACATCCTCCTTATAGCAATCAGCCCCAGCATTTT
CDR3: CAWPAVGHPPYSNQPQHF

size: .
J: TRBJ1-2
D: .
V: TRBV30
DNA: TGTGCCTGGTCCGCCCCCCCTAACTATGGCTACACCTTC
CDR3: CAWSAPPNYGYTF

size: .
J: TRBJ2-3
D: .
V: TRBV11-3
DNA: TGTGCCAGCACTGGGGTGGGAGATACGCAGTATTTT
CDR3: CASTGVGDTQYF

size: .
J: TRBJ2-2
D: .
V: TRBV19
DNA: TGTGCCAGTATACAGGTCGGGAACACCGGGGAGCTGTTTTTT
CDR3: CASIQVGNTGELFF

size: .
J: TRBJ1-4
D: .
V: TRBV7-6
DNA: TGTGCCAGCAGCTTAGCGGGGCTTAGTGAAAAACTGTTTTTT
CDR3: CASSLAGLSEKLFF

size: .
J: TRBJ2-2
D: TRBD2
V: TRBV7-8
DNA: TGTGCCAGCAGCCGACGGCCGGGACTAGCGATTGTCGCGAACACCGGGGAGCTGTTTTTT
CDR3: CASSRRPGLAIVANTGELFF

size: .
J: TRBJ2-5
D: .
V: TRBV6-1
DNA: TGTGCCAGCAGTGGACAGGCGAGACAAGAGACCCAGTACTTC
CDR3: CASSGQARQETQYF

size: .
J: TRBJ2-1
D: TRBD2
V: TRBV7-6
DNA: TGTGCCAGCAGCTTCTGGTCGGGAGGACGCGATGAGCAGTTCTTC
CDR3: CASSFWSGGRDEQFF

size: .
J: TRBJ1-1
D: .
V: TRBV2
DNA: TGTGCCAGCAGCCTGTATGAAGCTTTCTTT
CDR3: CASSLYEAFF

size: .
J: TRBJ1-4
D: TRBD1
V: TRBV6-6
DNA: TGTGCCAGCAGTTCTCAGGGGGGCCGTAATGAAAAACTGTTTTTT
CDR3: CASSSQGGRNEKLFF

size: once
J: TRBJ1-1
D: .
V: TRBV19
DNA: TGTGCCAGTAGTATAGATAATCCAGGGAAAACTGAAGCTTTCTTT
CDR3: CASSIDNPGKTEAFF

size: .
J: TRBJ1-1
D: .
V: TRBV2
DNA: TGTGCCAGCAGTGTTCGGATTATGAACACTGAAGCTTTCTTT
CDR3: CASSVRIMNTEAFF

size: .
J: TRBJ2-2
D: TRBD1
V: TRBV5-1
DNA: TGCGCCAGCACCCGAGGACAGGGGTCCGGGGAGCTGTTTTTT
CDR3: CASTRGQGSGELFF

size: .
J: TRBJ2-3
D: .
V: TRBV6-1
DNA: TGTGCCAGCAGTGCCCAGAATCCAGGTACGCAGTATTTT
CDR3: CASSAQNPGTQYF

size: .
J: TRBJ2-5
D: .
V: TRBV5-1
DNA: TGCGCCAGCAGCTTGGAATTTGGCGGCCAGCCAGAGACCCAGTACTTC
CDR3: CASSLEFGGQPETQYF

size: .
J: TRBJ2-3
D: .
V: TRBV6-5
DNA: TGTGCCAGCAGTTACCGCGGGTCCTTAGATACGCAGTATTTT
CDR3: CASSYRGSLDTQYF

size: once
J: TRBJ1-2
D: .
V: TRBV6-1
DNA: TGTGCCAGCAGTGAATACCCCATCCGCTACACCTTC
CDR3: CASSEYPIRYTF

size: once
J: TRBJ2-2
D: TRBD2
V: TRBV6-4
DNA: TGTGCCAGCAGTGAGAAGAGCGGGGGCACCGGGGAGCTGTTTTTT
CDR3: CASSEKSGGTGELFF

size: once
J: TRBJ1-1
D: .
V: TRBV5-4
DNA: TGTGCCAGCAGCTCCAGGGTGAACACTGAAGCTTTCTTT
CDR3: CASSSRVNTEAFF

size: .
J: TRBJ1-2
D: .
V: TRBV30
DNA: TGTGCCTGGAGTGTTAATGGGTTAGACTATGGCTACACCTTC
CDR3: CAWSVNGLDYGYTF

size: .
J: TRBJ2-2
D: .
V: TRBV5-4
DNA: TGTGCCAGCAGGCCGGGACTCTCATCCGGGGAGCTGTTTTTT
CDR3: CASRPGLSSGELFF

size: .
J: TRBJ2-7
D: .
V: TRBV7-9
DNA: TGTGCCAGCAGCTTAGTGTCAGGGAAGGTCTACGAGCAGTACTTC
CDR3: CASSLVSGKVYEQYF

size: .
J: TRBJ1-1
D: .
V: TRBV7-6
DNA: TGTGCCAGCAGCTTAGCGCCCGGTGGTACTGAAGCTTTCTTT
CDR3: CASSLAPGGTEAFF

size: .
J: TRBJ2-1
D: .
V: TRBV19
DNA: TGTGCCGCCCAAGGTCGGGGCCCCAGCTCCTACAATGAGCAGTTCTTC
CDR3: CAAQGRGPSSYNEQFF

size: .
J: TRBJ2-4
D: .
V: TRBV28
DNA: TGTGCCAGCAGTTACCCCGGTTCCAACAACATTCAGTACTTC
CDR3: CASSYPGSNNIQYF

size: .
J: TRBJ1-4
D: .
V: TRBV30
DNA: TGTGCCTGGAAGAAGGGGAACGGTGGGGAAAAACTGTTTTTT
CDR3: CAWKKGNGGEKLFF

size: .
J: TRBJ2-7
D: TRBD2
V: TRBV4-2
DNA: TGTGCCAGCAGCCGTGCCCTGACTAGCGGATCCCCCGAGCAGTACTTC
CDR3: CASSRALTSGSPEQYF

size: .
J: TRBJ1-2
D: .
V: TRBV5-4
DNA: TGTGCCAGCAGCGTGGACGGAAACTATGGCTACACCTTC
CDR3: CASSVDGNYGYTF

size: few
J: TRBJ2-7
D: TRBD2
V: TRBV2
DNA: TGTGCCAGCAGTGAAGGGACTAGTGGACCCTACGAGCAGTACTTC
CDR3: CASSEGTSGPYEQYF